The clone carrying this T cell receptor beta chain has just one count. These data come from a study of blood T cell repertoires in COVID-19. Study-wide context: COVID-19 samples collected from the United States, Italy and Spain covered acute and convalescent phases.

V dropped 6 bases and J dropped 7 bases, with 19 bases sitting between them. CDR3 length: 16 amino acids. CDR1 and CDR2 (germline): SGHTA, FQGNSA. In the authors' workflow: Reference gene primer amplification yielded estimated nucleated cell counts. Only in-frame clones appear in the TCRdb table, and some are missing; sequencing was by immunoSEQ multiplex PCR. D and trimming were read from the DNA, whereas the V and J calls and clone size are those reported in that table. The profile shows under 200,000 clones, roughly 83% of them singletons. V usage is TRBV7-2 and J usage is TRBJ1-6, with a weak D call TRBD1 (5 bases). The sequence was obtained from a woman in her fifties or sixties with acute or convalescent COVID-19. Sequencing input: peripheral blood. The CDR3 loop reads CASRTEGAPRNSPLHF. CDR3 DNA: TGTGCCAGCAGAACCGAAGGGGCCCCTAGGAATTCACCCCTCCACTTT.